The clone carrying this T cell receptor (beta chain) was counted only a few times. Its specificity is unknown. These data are taken from a study of beta chain features in type 1 diabetes. Study results and limitations: Shortening that was moderate but significant affected the TCRB CDR3s of Type 1 diabetes patients in all four CD4+ subsets.

Sequenced material consisted of expressed TCRB transcripts (all of the isolated RNA was reverse transcribed). Here immunoSEQ multiplex PCR was the method, and the copy in TCRdb shows in-frame clones only, minus some. The repertoire holds around 170,000 clones, with approximately 10% as singletons. Trimming removed 6 bases from V and 4 bases from J; junction bases left unmatched: 11. Germline V gene sequence: CDR1 SNHLY, CDR2 FYNNEI. There are 16 residues in the CDR3. The TCR was taken from a woman aged 30 to 39 with type 1 diabetes. The rearrangement joins TRBV2 to TRBJ2-2; 7 nucleotides agree with TRBD2. The specimen sequenced was central memory CD4+ T cells from blood. Here the CDR3 reads CASSDRSSGFTGELFF. As DNA, the CDR3 is TGTGCCAGCAGCGACCGGTCTAGCGGTTTCACCGGGGAGCTGTTTTTT.